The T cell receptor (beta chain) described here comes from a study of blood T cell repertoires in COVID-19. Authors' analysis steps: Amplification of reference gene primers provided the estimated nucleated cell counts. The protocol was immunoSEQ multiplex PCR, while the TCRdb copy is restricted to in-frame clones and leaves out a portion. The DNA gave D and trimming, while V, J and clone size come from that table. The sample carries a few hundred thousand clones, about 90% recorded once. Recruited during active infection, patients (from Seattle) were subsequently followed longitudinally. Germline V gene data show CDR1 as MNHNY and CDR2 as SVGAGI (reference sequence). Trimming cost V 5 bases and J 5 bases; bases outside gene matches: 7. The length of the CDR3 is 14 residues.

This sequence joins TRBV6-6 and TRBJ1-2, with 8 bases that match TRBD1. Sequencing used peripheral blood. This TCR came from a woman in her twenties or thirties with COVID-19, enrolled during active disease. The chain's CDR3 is CASSPTGGRYGYTF. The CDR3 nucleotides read TGTGCCAGCAGTCCTACAGGGGGGAGATATGGCTACACCTTC.